The entry that follows covers one TCR beta chain sequence. These data are taken from a study of T cell changes during pregnancy in multiple sclerosis. Here immunoSEQ multiplex PCR was the method, and the copy in TCRdb shows in-frame clones only, minus some. Here the sample spans tens of thousands of clones, 87% being singletons. Germline CDR1 is MNHNS and CDR2 is SASEGT. V was shortened by 3 bases and J by 6 bases, with 17 bases between the two germline ends. The CDR3 is 15 residues long. The sequenced sample was CD8+ T cells from peripheral blood mononuclear cells, obtained before pregnancy. The TCR comes from a female donor with multiple sclerosis, enrolled in a pregnancy study. The chain combines TRBV6-1 with TRBJ1-2, with TRBD1 as a possible D gene (5 bases). CDR3 nucleotide sequence: TGTGCCAGCAGTGACGGCCGGGACTTCTTCGATGGCTACACCTTC. Translated, it gives CASSDGRDFFDGYTF.